This T cell receptor beta chain was sequenced in a study of CD8+ T cells in alopecia areata (dated by TCRdb to the late 2010s). Study-wide context: The treated patients, all with moderate-to-severe alopecia areata, were enrolled in an open-label pilot trial of oral tofacitinib given at 5 to 10 mg twice daily. To study T cell clonal expansion in alopecia areata, the researchers applied high-throughput TCRbeta sequencing to both the C3H/HeJ mouse model and human patients. Scalp clonality was compared across normal scalp (n=4), patchy alopecia areata scalp (n=8), and alopecia totalis/universalis scalp (n=8). RNA was obtained with the PAXgene miRNA kit for fixed scalp, the miRNeasy kit for PBMCs, and the RNeasy kit for mouse skin. For the treated patients, the SALT score, which quantifies what percentage of scalp surface area is affected, served as the measure of disease severity. Scalp tissue and sorted CD4+ and CD8+ peripheral blood T cells from patchy and totalis/universalis alopecia areata patients and from healthy controls were covered by human TCRbeta sequencing. Biopsies were taken from tofacitinib-treated patients at baseline and at 4 and 24 weeks of treatment, and a later scalp biopsy was taken in several of the tofacitinib-treated patients. Patients stayed on tofacitinib for 6 to 18 months and then had 6 months of follow-up off drug so that delayed response and recurrence could be assessed. TCRbeta CDR3 regions were amplified by immunoSEQ multiplex PCR with 35 Vbeta forward and 13 Jbeta reverse primers.

In the germline V gene, CDR1 corresponds to KGHSH and CDR2 to LQKENI. V loses 3 bases of germline sequence and J loses 4 bases, and the interval between the two ends is 13 bases. There are 15 amino acids in the CDR3, from cysteine to phenylalanine inclusive. CDR3 DNA only is kept here, 45 bases in frame from base 1. The paper as a whole reports these results and caveats: During tofacitinib treatment, many expanded lesional clones stuck around in both scalp and blood, and this persistence may partly explain why relapse happens after treatment is stopped. Scalp TCR repertoire analysis is complicated because resident alphabeta T cells in normal human skin are also sequenced, whereas mouse skin is dominated by gammadelta T cells. Lesional scalp, especially in alopecia totalis/universalis, showed higher clonality and more expanded CD8+ clones than normal scalp, suggesting antigenic drive. Tofacitinib significantly decreased scalp clonality and the number of expanded CD8+ clones among the top 100 scalp clones. Shared TCR sequences between patients were less evident than in mice, which may be partly attributable to HLA diversity in the patient population. Because the treated cohort was small and had only one nonresponder, larger studies are needed to examine links between baseline CD8+ expansion and response.

Receptor libraries were prepared by the immunoSEQ multiplex PCR assay. RNA was extracted from all samples and reverse transcribed into cDNA, which served as template for TCR sequencing. SuperScript III was used to make first-strand cDNA, primed with a 2:1 mix of oligo-dT and random hexamers. A synthetic immune receptor repertoire was used to measure amplification bias, and any remaining bias was corrected computationally. Per the source publication's procedure: Raw reads were preprocessed to remove errors, and CDR3 was defined according to IMGT conventions as the region from the conserved cysteine to phenylalanine. Clonality was calculated as 1 minus Shannon entropy normalized by log2 of the number of productive unique TCRs. Scalp TCRbeta sequences were cross-referenced with sorted blood CD4 and CD8 repertoires so that the CD4 or CD8 identity of scalp clones could be inferred. TCRdb provides this immuneACCESS table in a form limited to in-frame rearrangements. Some clones are lacking; in checked studies, under half of them reflect an unresolved V gene, and why the rest are absent is not known. D and trimming were read from the DNA, whereas the V and J calls and clone size are those reported in that table. The sample table lists nearly 200,000 clones, roughly 60% of them with a count of one. Approximately 5.1% of the sample comes from the top ten.

What this sample's time point label stands for: around 24 weeks on oral tofacitinib. The sample's treatment or condition label is to be understood as: oral pan-JAK inhibitor, 5-10 mg twice daily. Lesional scalp punch biopsies and peripheral blood were obtained from alopecia areata patients. After PBMCs were isolated by density centrifugation and stained for CD3, CD4 and CD8, a FACSAria was used to sort CD4+ and CD8+ T cells. This clone appeared a few times. The antigen it recognizes is unknown. Base qualities are not provided; no much larger clone lies one nucleotide away. The TCR sequence derives from a human donor with alopecia areata. The sequence links TRBV18 to TRBJ1-5; the D segment could be TRBD1, given 6 matching bases. The sequencing used CD4+ T cells sorted from blood, collected at week 24, from a patient treated with tofacitinib. The CDR3 reads CASSPRTAGNQPQHF. At the DNA level, the sequence is TGTGCCAGCTCACCGCGGACAGCAGGGAATCAGCCCCAGCATTTT.